This TCR beta chain emerged from a study of shared T cell receptors in the human thymus. Libraries were prepared by immunoSEQ multiplex PCR; TCRdb keeps only in-frame clonotypes and omits some of them. The sample contains 500,000 to 750,000 clones, around nine tenths of which appear only once. The CDR3 is 16 residues long. In germline, CDR1 is LGHNA, CDR2 YSLEER. Between the trimmed V and J ends, which lost 3 bases and 4 bases, there was a span of 15 bases. This same sample was also taken into another study, of human thymus T cells.

The V gene is TRBV4-3, the J gene TRBJ2-2, with D possibly being TRBD1 (5 bases). This TCR derives from a boy younger than two with a congenital heart defect. Material for sequencing was thymocytes. The CDR3 nucleotides are TGCGCCAGCAGCCAGGGCAGGACAAGGGGCACCGGGGAGCTGTTTTTT. It specifies CASSQGRTRGTGELFF.